Shown below are 10 T cell receptor beta chains from a single sample sequenced in a study of cytomegalovirus exposure and HLA in healthy donors (dated by TCRdb to about 2017). The method was the immunoSEQ multiplex PCR assay. For the multiplex PCR, a mixture combining 60 forward primers for TCR Vbeta segments and 13 reverse primers for TCR Jbeta segments was used. TCRdb limited this immuneACCESS table to in-frame rearrangements with V and J called. A share of clones is missing; checked studies link under half to unresolved V genes, and the rest is unexplained. Across this sample there are about 110,000 clones, with 82% seen only once. The ten biggest clones cover less than 3.5% of the sample. Sequenced input: PBMCs. The origin of the receptors is a man aged 30 to 45 in good health and CMV-seropositive.

V usage is TRBV19 and J usage is TRBJ2-3; TRBD2 matches at 8 bases. This CDR3 spans 14 amino acids. J lost 3 bases, V lost 3 bases, and 2 bases had no gene match. CDR1 is LNHDA, CDR2 SQIVND, per germline (reference sequence). In DNA, the CDR3 is TGTGCCAGTAGTATTAGCGGGGAAACAGATACGCAGTATTTT. Translating it yields CASSISGETDTQYF.

The V gene is TRBV14, the J gene TRBJ1-4; 7 nucleotides align to TRBD1. CDR3 length: 17 residues. Germline V lookup: CDR1 SGHDN, CDR2 FVKESK. The ends lost 2 bases at V and 3 bases at J; junction bases unmatched: 9. For the CDR3, the DNA is TGTGCCAGCAGCCAATTGCCGATGGGGACAGCTAATGAAAAACTGTTTTTT. Its protein product is CASSQLPMGTANEKLFF.

This clone has more than one count but fewer than ten. J is TRBJ2-7 and V is TRBV7-8, with 7 positions matching TRBD1. The germline V gene has CDR1 SGHVS and CDR2 FQNEAQ. The CDR3 has 14 residues. V gave up 5 bases and J gave up 2 bases; unmatched junction bases: 6. The CDR3 sequence is CASSLSTGTYEQYF. The DNA for the CDR3 is TGTGCCAGCAGCCTATCGACAGGGACCTACGAGCAGTACTTC.

V is TRBV19 and J is TRBJ2-5; D is unresolved. This CDR3 region has 13 residues. Germline values: CDR1 LNHDA, CDR2 SQIVND (reference sequence). V lost 4 bases, J lost 5 bases, and 11 bases lay in between. The chain's CDR3 is CASSTLTVETQYF. The CDR3 DNA reads TGTGCCAGTAGTACGTTAACAGTGGAGACCCAGTACTTC.

This chain uses TRBV7-2 with TRBJ2-3; TRBD2 matches 10 bases. The germline V gene encodes CDR1 SGHTA and CDR2 FQGNSA. CDR3 length: 16 residues. The trim removed 5 bases at V and 3 bases at J, leaving 8 bases unmatched. CDR3 protein: CASSLGLAGVTDTQYF. CDR3 sequence (DNA): TGTGCCAGCAGCCTGGGGCTAGCGGGGGTAACAGATACGCAGTATTTT.

The chain links TRBV2 to TRBJ1-5; perhaps TRBD1 as D (6 bases). Germline V gene data show CDR1 as SNHLY and CDR2 as FYNNEI. V was shortened by 4 bases and J by 0 bases, with 10 bases between the two germline ends. There are 15 residues in the CDR3. CDR3 amino acids: CASSGEGDSNQPQHF. CDR3 nucleotide sequence: TGTGCCAGCAGTGGGGAGGGGGATAGCAATCAGCCCCAGCATTTT. Full variable domain (missing parts from reference TRBV2 and TRBJ1-5): EPEVTQTPSHQVTQMGQEVILRCVPISNHLYFYWYRQILGQKVEFLVSFYNNEISEKSEIFDDQFSVERPDGSNFTLKIRSTKLEDSAMYFCASSGEGDSNQPQHFGDGTRLSIL.

This sequence joins TRBV11-2 and TRBJ2-7; 8 bases are shared with TRBD1. J was trimmed by 6 bases and V by 4 bases; bases with no gene match: 5. The germline gives CDR1 SGHAT, CDR2 FQNNGV. This CDR3 has 13 residues. CDR3 loop: CASSYGQGTEQYF. CDR3 nucleotide sequence: TGTGCCAGCAGCTACGGACAGGGTACCGAGCAGTACTTC.

The V and J genes are TRBV5-1 and TRBJ1-1, with 9 bases lining up with TRBD1. Trimming took 1 base from V and 7 from J; bases not matched to a gene: 8. The CDR3 contains 15 residues. The V gene's germline CDR1 is SGHRS and CDR2 YFSETQ. The CDR3 DNA is TGCGCCAGCAGCTTGACCGGGACAGGGACGGGTGAAGCTTTCTTT. It yields the protein CASSLTGTGTGEAFF.

The gene calls are TRBV5-6 and TRBJ1-1; 11 bases fit TRBD1. This CDR3 region has 16 residues. Germline loops: CDR1 SGHDT, CDR2 YYEEEE. V was clipped by 4 bases and J by 0 bases; unmatched bases: 5. The CDR3 loop reads CASSPRTGGVNTEAFF. The CDR3 coding sequence is TGTGCCAGCAGCCCCCGGACAGGGGGCGTGAACACTGAAGCTTTCTTT.

The table lists this clone with a count of one. The V gene is TRBV5-1, the J gene TRBJ2-5, with 9 bases fitting TRBD1. CDR3 size: 15 residues. Germline-derived CDR1 and CDR2 are SGHRS and YFSETQ. V was clipped by 7 bases and J by 5 bases; unmatched bases: 12. CDR3 DNA: TGCGCCAGCGGCAACTTGGGACAGGGAGGCGAGACCCAGTACTTC. This encodes CASGNLGQGGETQYF.